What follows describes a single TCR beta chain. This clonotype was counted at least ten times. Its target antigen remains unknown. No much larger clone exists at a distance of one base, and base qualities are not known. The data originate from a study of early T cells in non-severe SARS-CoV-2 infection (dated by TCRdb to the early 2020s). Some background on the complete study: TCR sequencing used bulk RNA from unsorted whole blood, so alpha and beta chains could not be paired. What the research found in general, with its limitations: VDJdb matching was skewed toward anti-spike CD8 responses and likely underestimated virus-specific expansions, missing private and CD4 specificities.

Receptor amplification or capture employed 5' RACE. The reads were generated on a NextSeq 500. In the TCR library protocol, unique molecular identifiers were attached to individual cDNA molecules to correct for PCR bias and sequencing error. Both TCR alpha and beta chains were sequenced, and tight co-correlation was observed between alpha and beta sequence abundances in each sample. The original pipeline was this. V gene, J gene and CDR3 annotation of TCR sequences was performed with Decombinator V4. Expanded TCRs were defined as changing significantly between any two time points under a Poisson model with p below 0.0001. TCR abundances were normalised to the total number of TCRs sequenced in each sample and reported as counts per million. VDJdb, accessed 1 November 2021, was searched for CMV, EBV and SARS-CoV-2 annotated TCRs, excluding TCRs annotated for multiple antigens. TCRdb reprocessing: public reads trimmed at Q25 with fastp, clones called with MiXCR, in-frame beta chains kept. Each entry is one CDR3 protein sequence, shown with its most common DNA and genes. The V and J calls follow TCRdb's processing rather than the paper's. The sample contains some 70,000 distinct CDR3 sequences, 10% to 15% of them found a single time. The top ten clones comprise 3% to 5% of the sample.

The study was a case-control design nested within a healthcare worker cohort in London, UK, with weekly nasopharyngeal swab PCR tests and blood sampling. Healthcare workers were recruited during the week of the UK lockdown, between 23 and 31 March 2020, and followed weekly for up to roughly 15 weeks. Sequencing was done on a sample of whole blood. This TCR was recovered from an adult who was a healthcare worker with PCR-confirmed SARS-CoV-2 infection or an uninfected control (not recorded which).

The CDR3 region reads CSAQTGTTLYEQYF. The DNA reads TGCAGTGCCCAGACCGGGACTACCCTCTACGAGCAGTACTTC. In this chain, TRBV20-1 is recombined with TRBJ2-7, and TRBD2 aligns with 7 junction nucleotides. CDR1 DFQATT and CDR2 SNEGSKA were looked up in the germline V gene (reference sequence). V trim: 6 bases; J trim: 3 bases; unmatched bases: 11. Measured from the cysteine to the phenylalanine, the CDR3 is 14 residues long. The entry retains the CDR3 DNA only, 42 bases that are in frame from base 1.